This T cell receptor (beta chain) emerged from a study of radiotherapy plus CTLA-4 blockade in lung cancer. Study-level results: Reports state that early shifts in blood T cell clones, with interferon-beta, best predicted response.

Sequenced by immunoSEQ multiplex PCR; TCRdb stores in-frame clones only, minus some. This sample carries 70,000 to 95,000 clones, 85% to 90% of them seen once, and the ten largest clones take approximately 15%. On this clone: Its antigen remains unidentified.

This CDR3 has 14 residues. Germline CDR1 and CDR2: GTSNPN and SVGIG (reference sequence). V lost 3 bases to trimming and J lost 4 bases, with 12 bases between them. Source: peripheral blood, taken from a patient treated with radiotherapy plus ipilimumab. The chain uses TRBV30 and TRBJ1-4; no firm D call. The clonotype originates from a human donor with non-small cell lung cancer that progressed on radiotherapy plus ipilimumab. The DNA of the CDR3 is TGTGCCTGGAGCACCCGGCAGCGTAATGAAAAACTGTTTTTT. Its protein product is CAWSTRQRNEKLFF.